This T cell receptor (beta chain) was found in a study of blood T cell repertoires in COVID-19. The wider study: COVID-19 samples, acute and convalescent, were from the United States, Italy and Spain. Sources were T cells, B-cell-depleted T cells, or PBMCs; the material itself was cDNA or gDNA.

The CDR3 has 14 residues. Germline V gene data show CDR1 as LNHDA and CDR2 as SQIVND (reference sequence). J was trimmed by 3 bases and V by 6 bases; bases with no gene match: 5. Data came from immunoSEQ multiplex PCR; TCRdb stores just in-frame clones and leaves some out. The data contain hundreds of thousands of clones, 88% of them singletons. The chain couples TRBV19 to TRBJ2-4; 7 nucleotides line up with TRBD1. The TCR was taken from a young man with active or convalescent COVID-19. The sample consisted of peripheral blood. In nucleotides, the CDR3 is TGTGCCAGTAGGACAGGGTTCGGCAAAAACATTCAGTACTTC. Translation: CASRTGFGKNIQYF. The whole variable domain, filled in from reference TRBV19 and TRBJ2-4, reads DGGITQSPKYLFRKEGQNVTLSCEQNLNHDAMYWYRQDPGQGLRLIYYSQIVNDFQKGDIAEGYSVSREKKESFPLTVTSAQKNPTAFYLCASRTGFGKNIQYFGAGTRLSVL.